The 29 T cell receptor beta chains listed next were all sequenced from one sample in a study of blood T cell repertoires in COVID-19. Profiled with immunoSEQ multiplex PCR; TCRdb holds only in-frame clones, not every one. The data show roughly 14,000 clones, more than 70% seen once. Sequences were obtained from peripheral blood. All receptors come from a human donor in a cohort sampled during active COVID-19.

This clone was seen a few times. The J gene is TRBJ2-5, the V gene TRBV28; maybe TRBD2 (6 bases). Germline values: CDR1 MDHEN, CDR2 SYDVKM. V was clipped by 4 bases and J by 3 bases, with 18 bases between them. The CDR3 extends over 16 amino acids. The CDR3 loop reads CASSYGRGRSKETQYF. CDR3 in DNA: TGTGCCAGCAGTTACGGGCGGGGACGATCTAAAGAGACCCAGTACTTC.

The V and J genes are TRBV19 and TRBJ1-1; D is undetermined. Looked up from germline, CDR1 is LNHDA and CDR2 is SQIVND (reference sequence). The CDR3 has 14 amino acids. The V end was cut by 5 bases, the J end by 1 base, with 11 bases between. In DNA, the CDR3 is TGTGCCAGTAGTCTCCGGGGAGGGAACACTGAAGCTTTCTTT. This encodes CASSLRGGNTEAFF.

This clone appeared a few times. The chain couples TRBV11-2 to TRBJ2-7, with D possibly being TRBD2 (7 bases). The V gene lost 3 bases and the J gene lost 0 bases, with 12 bases spanning the gap. Per the germline V gene, CDR1 is SGHAT and CDR2 is FQNNGV. The CDR3 runs 15 residues. The CDR3 is CASSLPGGFSYEQYF. CDR3 coding DNA: TGTGCCAGCAGCTTGCCGGGGGGCTTCTCCTACGAGCAGTACTTC.

V is TRBV28 and J is TRBJ1-6, with D possibly TRBD1 on 6 matching bases. V was pared by 6 bases and J by 6 bases, with 15 bases between. The germline V gene encodes CDR1 MDHEN and CDR2 SYDVKM. The CDR3 totals 15 residues. CDR3 residues: CASSWGRKSNSPLHF. For the CDR3, the DNA is TGTGCCAGCAGCTGGGGGCGGAAAAGTAATTCACCCCTCCACTTT.

This chain connects TRBV19 to TRBJ2-3, with D possibly matching TRBD2 (5 bases). The CDR3 length is 12 residues. V was trimmed by 8 bases and J by 6 bases, leaving 12 bases between them. The germline V gene encodes CDR1 LNHDA and CDR2 SQIVND (reference sequence). CDR3 loop: CASSVRADTQYF. CDR3 in DNA: TGTGCCAGTTCGGTGAGGGCGGATACGCAGTATTTT.

The chain recombines TRBV5-4 with TRBJ2-7; 8 bases map to TRBD2. V lost 4 bases to trimming and J lost 7 bases; unmatched junction nucleotides: 10. Germline CDR1 SGHNT, CDR2 YYREEE (reference sequence). The length of the CDR3 is 14 residues. This CDR3 is CASSPFGGAQEQYF. The CDR3 bases are TGTGCCAGCAGCCCATTCGGGGGGGCGCAGGAGCAGTACTTC.

This clone was recorded a few times. The chain combines TRBV3-1 (or the pseudogene TRBV3-2) with TRBJ2-1; 9 nucleotides align to TRBD2. The germline gives CDR1 LGHDT, CDR2 YNNKEL (reference sequence). The CDR3 has 13 amino acids. The ends lost 8 bases at V and 9 bases at J; junction bases unmatched: 8. CDR3 bases: TGTGCCAGCGAACTAGCGGGCTATGGTGAGCAGTTCTTC. It translates to CASELAGYGEQFF.

The chain recombines TRBV6-1 with TRBJ1-6; D is ambiguous. V lost 0 bases and J 2 bases, leaving 11 bases between the germline ends. Per the germline V gene, CDR1 is MNHNS and CDR2 is SASEGT. CDR3 length equals 17 residues. The CDR3 spells CASSEALQYTYNSPLHF. In DNA, the CDR3 is TGTGCCAGCAGTGAAGCGCTTCAGTACACCTATAATTCACCCCTCCACTTT.

This chain connects TRBV13 to TRBJ2-7; D ambiguous. V gave up 4 bases and J gave up 2 bases, with 12 bases separating them. The CDR3 loop spans 14 amino acids. CDR1 and CDR2 from the germline V gene are PRHDT and FYEKMQ (reference sequence). CDR3 DNA: TGTGCCAGCAGCTCTTTGCGGTCTCCCTACGAGCAGTACTTC. It is translated as CASSSLRSPYEQYF.

The chain uses TRBV5-4 and TRBJ1-1; the match to TRBD1 covers 7 bases. The CDR3 covers 14 residues. V was clipped by 4 bases and J by 0 bases; unmatched bases: 3. CDR1 SGHNT and CDR2 YYREEE come from the germline V gene (reference sequence). CDR3 sequence reads: CASSRGQVNTEAFF. The CDR3 nucleotides are TGTGCCAGCAGCCGCGGACAGGTGAACACTGAAGCTTTCTTT.

The chain employs TRBV30 and TRBJ2-7, with a weak D call TRBD1 (5 bases). CDR3 length: 13 amino acids. Germline CDR1 and CDR2: GTSNPN and SVGIG (reference sequence). The V end was cut by 3 bases, the J end by 4 bases, with 13 bases between. The CDR3 nucleotides read TGTGCCTGGAGCAGGGTCCTGAGATACGAGCAGTACTTC. It yields the protein CAWSRVLRYEQYF.

This chain joins TRBV10-3 and TRBJ1-1, with D hard to call. CDR1 and CDR2 (germline): ENHRY, SYGVKD. The CDR3 has 13 amino acids. V lost 6 bases and J 10 bases, leaving 18 bases between the germline ends. The DNA of the CDR3 is TGTGCCATCAGGGGAGGATCGGAGGGAAGAGCTTTCTTT. Its translation: CAIRGGSEGRAFF.

The chain employs TRBV18 and TRBJ2-2, with D maybe TRBD2 (5 bases). Per germline, CDR1 KGHSH and CDR2 LQKENI. V was clipped by 3 bases and J by 6 bases, with 20 bases between them. The CDR3 extends over 17 amino acids. CDR3 in DNA: TGTGCCAGCTCACCCTACAACCCGGGGTGGATGGCCGGGGAGCTGTTTTTT. This codes for CASSPYNPGWMAGELFF. Drawing the rest from reference TRBV18 and TRBJ2-2, the complete variable domain is NAGVMQNPRHLVRRRGQEARLRCSPMKGHSHVYWYRQLPEEGLKFMVYLQKENIIDESGMPKERFSAEFPKEGPSILRIQQVVRGDSAAYFCASSPYNPGWMAGELFFGEGSRLTVL.

The chain recombines TRBV7-9 with TRBJ2-3; a weak D match, TRBD2 (6 bases). From germline, CDR1 is SEHNR and CDR2 FQNEAQ (reference sequence). The CDR3 has 13 amino acids. The V and J ends lost 6 bases and 10 bases respectively, with 17 bases between them. The CDR3 coding sequence is TGTGCCAGCAGAGACCCGGGACTTGTCGCGCAGTATTTT. Translating gives CASRDPGLVAQYF.

The chain recombines TRBV11-2 with TRBJ2-7; 13 nucleotides match TRBD2. The CDR3 spans 14 residues. Trimming cost V 6 bases and J 7 bases; bases outside gene matches: 6. In germline, CDR1 is SGHAT, CDR2 FQNNGV. CDR3 sequence (DNA): TGTGCCAGCAGAAGACTAGCGGGAGGTCGGGAGCAGTACTTC. Translating it yields CASRRLAGGREQYF.

The genes are TRBV6-5 and TRBJ2-1; 7 bases line up with TRBD2. V dropped 0 bases and J dropped 2; count of bases not matched to a gene: 4. The CDR3 consists of 16 residues. Germline V gene lookup returns CDR1 MNHEY and CDR2 SVGAGI. CDR3 residues: CASSYSPSGTYNEQFF. The CDR3, as DNA: TGTGCCAGCAGTTACTCCCCGAGCGGGACCTACAATGAGCAGTTCTTC.

The chain joins TRBV28 to TRBJ1-5; 9 bases are a match to TRBD1. Germline assignment: CDR1 MDHEN and CDR2 SYDVKM. The CDR3 consists of 16 residues. The junction had 22 bases not matched to a gene; V was cut back by 6 bases and J by 16 bases. The CDR3 DNA reads TGTGCCAGCAGAACCTACTCGGGACAGGGCAAAGGGCAGACACATTTT. It codes for CASRTYSGQGKGQTHF.

V and J are TRBV14 and TRBJ1-2, with D perhaps TRBD1 (5 bases). From germline, CDR1 is SGHDN and CDR2 FVKESK. The CDR3 has 14 amino acids. V dropped 4 bases and J dropped 3 bases, with 12 bases sitting between them. The CDR3 here is CASSPQAGHYGYTF. CDR3 DNA sequence: TGTGCCAGCAGCCCTCAGGCGGGGCACTATGGCTACACCTTC.

The V gene is TRBV19, the J gene TRBJ1-5, with 7 positions matching TRBD1. This CDR3 has 16 residues. Germline assignment: CDR1 LNHDA and CDR2 SQIVND (reference sequence). Unmatched junction bases numbered 4, after V lost 1 base and J lost 1 base. CDR3 in DNA: TGTGCCAGTAGTATAGGAGGGGGCCCGAGCAATCAGCCCCAGCATTTT. Residues: CASSIGGGPSNQPQHF.

This clone has just one count. The chain links TRBV27 to TRBJ2-5; 8 bases are shared with TRBD1. Germline V gene data show CDR1 as MNHEY and CDR2 as SMNVEV (reference sequence). The CDR3 is made up of 16 amino acids. V dropped 5 bases and J dropped 4; count of bases not matched to a gene: 12. CDR3 sequence reads: CASSPASLDRVETQYF. CDR3 DNA: TGTGCCAGCAGTCCGGCCTCCCTGGACAGGGTAGAGACCCAGTACTTC.

J is TRBJ2-7 and V is TRBV28, with no clear D. The CDR3 covers 12 residues. In germline, CDR1 is MDHEN, CDR2 SYDVKM. Trimming took off 3 bases at V and 5 bases at J, with 8 bases between the two ends. The CDR3 spells CASSFRRNEQYF. In DNA, the CDR3 is TGTGCCAGCAGTTTCAGGCGTAACGAGCAGTACTTC.

The V call is TRBV6-2 or TRBV6-3, the J call TRBJ2-6; D remains ambiguous. CDR1 and CDR2 (germline): MNHEY, SVGEGT. The CDR3 is made up of 15 amino acids. Trimming removed 2 bases at V and 1 base at J, with 6 bases between. The CDR3 spells CASSYTRSGANVLTF. The CDR3 bases are TGTGCCAGCAGTTACACCAGGTCTGGGGCCAACGTCCTGACTTTC.

The chain employs TRBV11-2 and TRBJ2-7; 7 bases fit TRBD2. V shed 5 bases and J 4 bases; nucleotides not matched to a gene: 8. The CDR3 contains 14 residues. Germline V gene data show CDR1 as SGHAT and CDR2 as FQNNGV. CDR3 nucleotide sequence: TGTGCCAGCAGCCAGGCGGGAGAACAATACGAGCAGTACTTC. Its protein product is CASSQAGEQYEQYF.

CDR3 coding DNA: TGTGCCAGTAGTATCATGTACAGCTACTCTGGAAACACCATATATTTT. Translation gives CASSIMYSYSGNTIYF. The V and J genes are TRBV19 and TRBJ1-3; D is unresolved. The CDR3 covers 16 residues. The V end lost 3 bases, the J end lost 0 bases, and 12 bases lay between the germline ends. Germline V gene sequence: CDR1 LNHDA, CDR2 SQIVND (reference sequence).

This clone was seen a few times. The V gene is TRBV25-1, the J gene TRBJ2-1; D remains ambiguous. The germline CDR1 and CDR2 sequences are MGHDK and SYGVNS. This CDR3 spans 14 amino acids. Trimming took off 3 bases at V and 0 bases at J, with 6 bases between the two ends. The CDR3 is CASSDYSSYNEQFF. CDR3 DNA sequence: TGTGCCAGCAGTGACTATAGCTCCTACAATGAGCAGTTCTTC.

A remark on this clone: This sample includes further DNA sequences coding for the same CDR3. This chain links TRBV9 with TRBJ1-2, with D perhaps matching TRBD1 (5 bases). Germline V lookup: CDR1 SGDLS, CDR2 YYNGEE. V lost 2 bases, J lost 3 bases, and 8 bases lay in between. This CDR3 has 13 amino acids. CDR3 DNA: TGTGCCAGCAGCGTCGGGGGGGACTATGGCTACACCTTC. This encodes CASSVGGDYGYTF.

The gene calls are TRBV7-8 and TRBJ2-7, with D hard to call. This CDR3 spans 12 amino acids. V lost 1 base and J lost 4, with 5 bases in between. Germline V gene sequence: CDR1 SGHVS, CDR2 FQNEAQ. The CDR3 DNA follows: TGTGCCAGCAGCTTAGTCTCTTACGAGCAGTACTTC. Translated: CASSLVSYEQYF.

This clone has a handful of counts. The chain is built from TRBV6-5 and TRBJ1-5; D is unresolved. V dropped 0 bases and J dropped 5 bases, with 5 bases sitting between them. Germline CDR1 and CDR2: MNHEY and SVGAGI. This CDR3 is 13 amino acids long. CDR3: CASSYSRYQPQHF. The CDR3 DNA sequence: TGTGCCAGCAGTTACTCGAGGTATCAGCCCCAGCATTTT.

A single count supports this clone. The chain joins TRBV5-4 to TRBJ2-7; TRBD2 matches at 7 bases. Per germline, CDR1 SGHNT and CDR2 YYREEE (reference sequence). J lost 6 bases, V lost 4 bases, and 4 bases had no gene match. This CDR3 is built from 12 residues. The CDR3 nucleotides are TGTGCCAGCAGCGGACTAGTAACCGAGCAGTACTTC. This sequence encodes CASSGLVTEQYF.